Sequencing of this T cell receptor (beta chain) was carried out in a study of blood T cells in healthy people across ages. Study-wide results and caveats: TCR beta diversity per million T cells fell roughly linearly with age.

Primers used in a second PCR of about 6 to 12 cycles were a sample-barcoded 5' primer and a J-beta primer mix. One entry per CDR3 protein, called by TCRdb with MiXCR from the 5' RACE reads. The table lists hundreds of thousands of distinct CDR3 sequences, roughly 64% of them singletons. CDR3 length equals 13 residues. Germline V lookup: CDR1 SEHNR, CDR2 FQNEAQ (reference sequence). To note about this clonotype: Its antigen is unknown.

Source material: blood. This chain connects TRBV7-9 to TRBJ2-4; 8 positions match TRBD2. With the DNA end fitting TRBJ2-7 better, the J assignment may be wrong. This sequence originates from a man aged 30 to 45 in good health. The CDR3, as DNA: TGTGCCAGCAGACCGGGACTAGCCTACGAGCAGTACTTC. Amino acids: CASRPGLAYEQYF.